This T cell receptor (beta chain) was profiled in a study of neoadjuvant anti-PD-1 for oral cavity cancer. General study results and limits: With three patients per group, TCR findings need larger cohorts.

This CDR3 has 14 residues. Per germline, CDR1 SGHRS and CDR2 YFSETQ. The V gene lost 3 bases and the J gene lost 4 bases, with 14 bases spanning the gap. A note on this clone: Its antigen remains unknown.

Documented time point: after neoadjuvant nivolumab, at surgical resection. PBMC libraries mostly used around 460 ng of input genomic DNA, with six replicates per sample. Data came from immunoSEQ multiplex PCR; TCRdb stores just in-frame clones and leaves some out. The sample shows about 14,000 clones, 70% of them seen only once. This chain joins TRBV5-1 and TRBJ2-7; either TRBD1 or TRBD2 may supply D (6 bases each). The sample consisted of PBMCs, taken after nivolumab (anti-PD-1) treatment. The clonotype comes from a person aged 40 to 85 with oral cavity squamous cell carcinoma. CDR3 sequence: CASSYGGGGYEQYF. The CDR3 coding sequence is TGCGCCAGCAGCTACGGAGGGGGAGGATACGAGCAGTACTTC. Variable domain in full (rest from reference TRBV5-1 and TRBJ2-7): KAGVTQTPRYLIKTRGQQVTLSCSPISGHRSVSWYQQTPGQGLQFLFEYFSETQRNKGNFPGRFSGRQFSNSRSEMNVSTLELGDSALYLCASSYGGGGYEQYFGPGTRLTVT.